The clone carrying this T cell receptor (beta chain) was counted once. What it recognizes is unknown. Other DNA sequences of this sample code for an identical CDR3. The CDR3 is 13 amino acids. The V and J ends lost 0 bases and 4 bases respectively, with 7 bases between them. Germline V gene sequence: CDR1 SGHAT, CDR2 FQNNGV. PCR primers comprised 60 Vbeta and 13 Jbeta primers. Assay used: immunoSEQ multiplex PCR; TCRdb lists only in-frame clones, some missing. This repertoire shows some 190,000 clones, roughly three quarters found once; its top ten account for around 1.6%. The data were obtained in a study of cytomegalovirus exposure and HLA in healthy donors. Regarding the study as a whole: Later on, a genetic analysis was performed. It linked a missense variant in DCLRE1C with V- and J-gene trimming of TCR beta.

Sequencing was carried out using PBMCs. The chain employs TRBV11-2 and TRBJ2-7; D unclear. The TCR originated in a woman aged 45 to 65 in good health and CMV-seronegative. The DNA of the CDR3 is TGTGCCAGCAGCTTAGATCTTCCGTACGAGCAGTACTTC. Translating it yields CASSLDLPYEQYF. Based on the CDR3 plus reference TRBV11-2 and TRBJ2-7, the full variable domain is EAGVAQSPRYKIIEKRQSVAFWCNPISGHATLYWYQQILGQGPKLLIQFQNNGVVDDSQLPKDRFSAERLKGVDSTLKIQPAKLEDSAVYLCASSLDLPYEQYFGPGTRLTVT.